The 30 T cell receptor beta chains reported below all come from one sample, sequenced in a study of cytomegalovirus exposure and HLA in healthy donors. The primer mix had 60 Vbeta and 13 Jbeta primers. Sequencing used immunoSEQ multiplex PCR; TCRdb keeps in-frame clones, though not all of them. This sample has about 150,000 clones, with 75% to 80% found just once. Sample: PBMCs. Receptors were obtained from a woman aged 30 to 39 in good health and CMV-seronegative.

The chain has TRBV27 and TRBJ1-2; 8 positions match TRBD1. The trim removed 3 bases at V and 7 bases at J, leaving 7 bases unmatched. Germline V gene data show CDR1 as MNHEY and CDR2 as SMNVEV (reference sequence). The CDR3 runs to 14 residues. CDR3 bases: TGTGCCAGCAGTTTGCAGGGGGCTGCGGGTGGCTACACCTTC. The encoded protein is CASSLQGAAGGYTF.

The chain recombines TRBV7-9 with TRBJ1-1; D possibly corresponds to TRBD1 (6 bases). V lost 1 base and J lost 1, with 13 bases in between. Germline V gene lookup returns CDR1 SEHNR and CDR2 FQNEAQ (reference sequence). This CDR3 contains 16 residues. The DNA of the CDR3 is TGTGCCAGCAGCTTAGTGGGACAACCGGGGAACACTGAAGCTTTCTTT. The encoded protein is CASSLVGQPGNTEAFF.

This sequence joins TRBV4-1 and TRBJ2-1, with 14 bases identical to TRBD2. Losses at the gene ends were 4 bases for V and 0 bases for J; bases not matched to a gene: 11. The germline V gene has CDR1 MGHRA and CDR2 YSYEKL. CDR3 size: 20 residues. The CDR3 DNA is TGCGCCAGCAGCCTCCAAATGGGACTAGCGGGGGCCAGCTCCTACAATGAGCAGTTCTTC. It translates to CASSLQMGLAGASSYNEQFF.

This clone was counted between two and nine times. The chain couples TRBV11-3 to TRBJ1-5, with D possibly being TRBD1 (6 bases). The ends were cut back, 1 base at V and 5 bases at J, with 9 bases in the middle. The CDR3 has 14 residues. CDR1 SGHNT and CDR2 YENEEA come from the germline V gene. This chain's CDR3 is CASSLARGHQPQHF. CDR3 nucleotide sequence: TGTGCCAGCAGCTTAGCCAGGGGCCATCAGCCCCAGCATTTT.

The chain employs TRBV9 and TRBJ2-2; D gene uncertain. Between the trimmed V and J ends, which lost 0 bases and 4 bases, there was a span of 4 bases. In germline, CDR1 is SGDLS, CDR2 YYNGEE. The CDR3 is 13 residues long. The CDR3 DNA sequence: TGTGCCAGCAGCGTAGTCTCCACCGGGGAGCTGTTTTTT. It translates to CASSVVSTGELFF.

V is TRBV7-3 and J is TRBJ2-7; D not resolved. In germline, CDR1 is SGHTA, CDR2 FQGTGA. V lost 5 bases and J 2 bases, leaving 16 bases between the germline ends. The CDR3 is 15 residues long. The CDR3 nucleotides are TGTGCCAGCAGCAGAACCTCCGGGTCCGCCTACGAGCAGTACTTC. Its protein is CASSRTSGSAYEQYF.

This chain joins TRBV5-1 and TRBJ2-1, with unresolved D. CDR3 length equals 13 residues. V shed 4 bases and J shed 1 base, with 6 bases lying between them. Germline lookup yields CDR1 SGHRS and CDR2 YFSETQ. The CDR3 region is CASSRGSYNEQFF. In DNA, the CDR3 is TGCGCCAGCAGCCGCGGATCCTACAATGAGCAGTTCTTC.

The chain links TRBV11-2 to TRBJ2-5, with TRBD1 as a possible D gene (5 bases). The germline CDR1 and CDR2 sequences are SGHAT and FQNNGV. The CDR3 totals 14 residues. Between the trimmed V and J ends, which lost 1 base and 1 base, there was a span of 7 bases. CDR3 residues: CASSLGQGQETQYF. CDR3 sequence (DNA): TGTGCCAGCAGCTTAGGGCAGGGCCAAGAGACCCAGTACTTC. The whole variable domain, filled in from reference TRBV11-2 and TRBJ2-5, reads EAGVAQSPRYKIIEKRQSVAFWCNPISGHATLYWYQQILGQGPKLLIQFQNNGVVDDSQLPKDRFSAERLKGVDSTLKIQPAKLEDSAVYLCASSLGQGQETQYFGPGTRLLVL.

The J gene is TRBJ2-5, the V gene TRBV10-3, with a weak D call TRBD2 (7 bases). The CDR3 is 18 amino acids. CDR1 and CDR2 from the germline V gene are ENHRY and SYGVKD. V shed 2 bases and J shed 5 bases, with 24 bases lying between them. CDR3 loop: CAISEPQGGGLRLETQYF. DNA of the CDR3: TGTGCCATCAGTGAGCCTCAGGGAGGGGGATTACGTCTGGAGACCCAGTACTTC.

CDR3 loop: CASSLQWEQYF. CDR3 DNA sequence: TGTGCCAGCAGTCTACAGTGGGAGCAGTACTTC. This sequence joins TRBV28 and TRBJ2-7; the D is unclear. Germline-derived CDR1 and CDR2 are MDHEN and SYDVKM. V dropped 5 bases and J dropped 7 bases, with 9 bases sitting between them. The CDR3 has 11 residues.

The rearrangement uses TRBV19 and TRBJ1-4; no clear D gene. V dropped 6 bases and J dropped 0 bases, with 11 bases sitting between them. From germline, CDR1 is LNHDA and CDR2 SQIVND (reference sequence). The CDR3 length is 15 residues. The CDR3 loop reads CASSTVFATNEKLFF. The CDR3 DNA sequence: TGTGCCAGTAGCACAGTATTTGCAACTAATGAAAAACTGTTTTTT.

The rearrangement joins TRBV5-4 to TRBJ2-7; 7 bases are shared with TRBD2. Germline V gives CDR1 SGHNT, CDR2 YYREEE (reference sequence). V gave up 4 bases and J gave up 0 bases; unmatched junction bases: 7. This CDR3 has 15 residues. The CDR3 reads CASSPNAGDSYEQYF. The CDR3 DNA reads as TGTGCCAGCAGCCCAAATGCGGGGGACTCCTACGAGCAGTACTTC.

The CDR3 loop reads CASSRRGGGELFF. The DNA of the CDR3 is TGTGCCAGCAGCCGTCGCGGTGGGGGGGAGCTGTTTTTT. The chain is built from TRBV13 and TRBJ2-2; unclear D gene. Trimming left V 5 bases short and J 8 bases short, with 12 bases between. The length of the CDR3 is 13 residues. CDR1 is PRHDT, CDR2 FYEKMQ, per germline (reference sequence).

This sequence joins TRBV7-9 and TRBJ2-7; weak D call: TRBD1 (5 bases). V was clipped by 2 bases and J by 1 base, with 9 bases between them. CDR1 and CDR2 (germline): SEHNR, FQNEAQ (reference sequence). The CDR3 spans 14 residues. The CDR3 protein is CASSLIDRSYEQYF. In nucleotides, the CDR3 is TGTGCCAGCAGCTTAATCGACAGATCCTACGAGCAGTACTTC.

This chain links TRBV7-2 with TRBJ1-5; D call uncertain. The CDR3 totals 16 residues. CDR1 is SGHTA and CDR2 is FQGNSA in the germline V gene. V lost 2 bases to trimming and J lost 2 bases, with 13 bases between them. CDR3 sequence: CASSLRSGSGNQPQHF. In DNA form, the CDR3 reads TGTGCCAGCAGCTTACGTTCGGGGTCGGGCAATCAGCCCCAGCATTTT.

This clone was observed a handful of times. The chain is built from TRBV7-2 and TRBJ1-2; a possible D gene is TRBD1 (6 bases). V lost 1 base to trimming and J lost 4 bases, with 13 bases between them. Looked up from germline, CDR1 is SGHTA and CDR2 is FQGNSA. The CDR3 extends over 15 amino acids. The chain's CDR3 is CASSLGGQPSYGYTF. CDR3 nucleotide sequence: TGTGCCAGCAGCTTAGGCGGACAGCCTTCCTATGGCTACACCTTC.

This rearrangement joins TRBV19 to TRBJ2-3; tentatively, D is TRBD1 (6 bases). The CDR3 sequence is 15 residues long. V was cut by 10 bases and J by 2 bases, with 19 bases left in between. Germline CDR1 and CDR2: LNHDA and SQIVND (reference sequence). Here the CDR3 reads CATLRMGAHTDTQYF. Here the CDR3 DNA reads TGTGCCACCCTAAGGATGGGGGCACACACAGATACGCAGTATTTT.

The chain joins TRBV5-6 to TRBJ2-5; D call uncertain. The CDR3 loop spans 11 amino acids. The germline CDR1 and CDR2 sequences are SGHDT and YYEEEE. Trimming took 2 bases from V and 5 from J, leaving 4 bases between them. CDR3 nucleotides: TGTGCCAGCAGCTTATCGGAGACCCAGTACTTC. As protein: CASSLSETQYF.

The gene calls are TRBV6-1 and TRBJ2-1; perhaps TRBD2 as D (5 bases). The CDR3 runs to 12 residues. CDR1 and CDR2 from the germline V gene are MNHNS and SASEGT. V gave up 9 bases and J gave up 12 bases, with 18 bases separating them. The CDR3 region has the DNA TGTGCCAGTGACGGGCGAGAGGGCAGGCAGTTCTTC. Its translation: CASDGREGRQFF.

The V gene is TRBV7-2, the J gene TRBJ2-7, with 12 bases that match TRBD2. The CDR3 is made up of 18 amino acids. Germline trimming cut 2 bases from V and 2 bases from J; bases unmatched to any gene: 10. CDR1 SGHTA and CDR2 FQGNSA come from the germline V gene. The CDR3 loop is CASSLSRLAGAGAYEQYF. The CDR3 coding sequence is TGTGCCAGCAGCTTAAGTAGACTAGCGGGAGCCGGGGCCTACGAGCAGTACTTC. The variable domain in full, completed from reference TRBV7-2 and TRBJ2-7, reads GAGVSQSPSNKVTEKGKDVELRCDPISGHTALYWYRQSLGQGLEFLIYFQGNSAPDKSGLPSDRFSAERTGGSVSTLTIQRTQQEDSAVYLCASSLSRLAGAGAYEQYFGPGTRLTVT.

The CDR3 nucleotides are TGTGCCAGCAGTTTAAAGGGACAGGCGAGTTCTGGGGCCAACGTCCTGACTTTC. Amino acid sequence: CASSLKGQASSGANVLTF. The chain employs TRBV27 and TRBJ2-6; 8 bases match TRBD1. In germline, CDR1 is MNHEY, CDR2 SMNVEV (reference sequence). Trimming took 2 bases from V and 1 from J; bases not matched to a gene: 7. This CDR3 region has 18 residues.

This clone showed up just a few times. The gene calls are TRBV27 and TRBJ1-2, with 8 bases matching TRBD1. Germline loops: CDR1 MNHEY, CDR2 SMNVEV (reference sequence). V trimming: 5 bases; J trimming: 8 bases; junction bases outside the gene matches: 7. The CDR3 contains 13 residues. The CDR3 loop reads CASSARTGLGYTF. CDR3 nucleotides: TGTGCCAGCAGTGCGCGGACAGGGTTGGGCTACACCTTC.

This chain links TRBV30 with TRBJ2-2; 7 bases match TRBD2. The germline gives CDR1 GTSNPN, CDR2 SVGIG (reference sequence). This CDR3 contains 15 residues. V shed 3 bases, J shed 2 bases, and the junction held 6 bases outside the gene matches. CDR3 protein: CAWRGGTANTGELFF. CDR3 DNA: TGTGCCTGGAGGGGGGGGACTGCAAACACCGGGGAGCTGTTTTTT.

V and J are TRBV18 and TRBJ1-2; the D gene is possibly TRBD1 (6 bases). CDR1 and CDR2 (germline): KGHSH, LQKENI. This CDR3 comprises 15 residues. Between the trimmed V and J ends, which lost 2 bases and 4 bases, there was a span of 14 bases. This CDR3 reads CASSPIDRTSYGYTF. The CDR3 region has the DNA TGTGCCAGCTCACCAATCGACAGGACCTCCTATGGCTACACCTTC.

V is TRBV27 and J is TRBJ1-1; TRBD1 is a possible D gene (5 bases). CDR3 length equals 11 residues. Germline CDR1 MNHEY, CDR2 SMNVEV (reference sequence). V was cut by 6 bases and J by 11 bases, with 13 bases left in between. The CDR3 here is CASRAGGVAFF. CDR3 DNA: TGTGCCAGCAGGGCGGGGGGGGTTGCTTTCTTT.

This rearrangement joins TRBV6-1 to TRBJ2-7; the match to TRBD2 covers 9 bases. This CDR3 is built from 15 residues. Germline V gene lookup returns CDR1 MNHNS and CDR2 SASEGT. With V trimmed by 5 bases and J by 3 bases, 8 bases remained unmatched. CDR3 nucleotides: TGTGCCAGCAGTCAATCTAGCGGGAAGATCTACGAGCAGTACTTC. This gives the protein CASSQSSGKIYEQYF.

V gene TRBV6-5 combines with J gene TRBJ1-5, with 9 bases aligning to TRBD1. Germline-derived CDR1 and CDR2 are MNHEY and SVGAGI. CDR3 length: 15 residues. The J segment lost 5 bases and the V segment lost 5 bases, leaving 7 bases of the junction unmatched. The CDR3 reads CASSVGQGTYQPQHF. The CDR3 nucleotides read TGTGCCAGCAGTGTGGGACAGGGAACTTATCAGCCCCAGCATTTT.

The chain employs TRBV7-9 and TRBJ1-3; TRBD1 matches 9 bases. This CDR3 region has 16 residues. With V trimmed by 5 bases and J by 0 bases, 5 bases remained unmatched. CDR1 and CDR2 (germline): SEHNR, FQNEAQ (reference sequence). The CDR3 sequence: CASSVQTGGSGNTIYF. In nucleotides, the CDR3 is TGTGCCAGCAGCGTACAGACAGGGGGCTCTGGAAACACCATATATTTT.

This chain links TRBV5-6 with TRBJ1-1, with D hard to call. V was shortened by 4 bases and J by 8 bases, with 18 bases between the two germline ends. Looked up from germline, CDR1 is SGHDT and CDR2 is YYEEEE. The length of the CDR3 is 14 residues. The CDR3 nucleotides read TGTGCCAGCAGCGAGGTGAAAGGATTACTCGAAGCTTTCTTT. Its translation is CASSEVKGLLEAFF.

The rearrangement uses TRBV4-1 and TRBJ1-3; unclear D gene. V dropped 1 base and J dropped 0 bases, with 10 bases sitting between them. This CDR3 contains 16 residues. Germline values: CDR1 MGHRA, CDR2 YSYEKL. As DNA, the CDR3 is TGCGCCAGCAGCCAAGGGAGAGGGAACTCTGGAAACACCATATATTTT. Its protein product is CASSQGRGNSGNTIYF.